Below, 7 T cell receptor beta chains from the same sample are listed, as sequenced in a study of blood T cell repertoires in COVID-19. Measured with immunoSEQ multiplex PCR; TCRdb has only the in-frame clones, and not every one. The sample lists around 700,000 clones, 80% to 90% seen once, with approximately 0.3% in the top ten. Sequencing was performed on peripheral blood. These receptors were taken from a young woman with acute or convalescent COVID-19.

The chain combines TRBV7-2 with TRBJ2-5; the match to TRBD2 covers 7 bases. The CDR3 spans 14 residues. J lost 5 bases, V lost 3 bases, and 6 bases had no gene match. Germline V gene sequence: CDR1 SGHTA, CDR2 FQGNSA. The CDR3, as DNA: TGTGCCAGCAGCTTCCAGCGGGGTATGGAGACCCAGTACTTC. Its protein product is CASSFQRGMETQYF.

The V call is TRBV30, the J call TRBJ2-5; 8 positions agree with TRBD2. The germline V gene has CDR1 GTSNPN and CDR2 SVGIG (reference sequence). With 2 bases clipped from V and 5 bases from J, the junction kept 13 bases outside the gene matches. The CDR3 loop spans 16 amino acids. The CDR3 nucleotides read TGTGCCTGGAGTTCCGGGGACGGGGGGGCTCGGGAGACCCAGTACTTC. Translation gives CAWSSGDGGARETQYF.

V gene TRBV27 combines with J gene TRBJ2-4, with 8 positions matching TRBD2. The CDR3 length is 14 residues. Germline CDR1 is MNHEY and CDR2 is SMNVEV (reference sequence). V lost 6 bases, J lost 7 bases, and 8 bases stayed unmatched. The CDR3 region has the DNA TGTGCCAGCAGCCTGGGCGGGGGGCTGAACATTCAGTACTTC. This translates into CASSLGGGLNIQYF.

The V call is TRBV7-2, the J call TRBJ2-2, with D tentatively TRBD1 (6 bases). Germline V gene lookup returns CDR1 SGHTA and CDR2 FQGNSA. The length of the CDR3 is 14 residues. Trimming cost V 2 bases and J 5 bases, with 9 bases left between them. CDR3 in amino acids: CASSLTGWTGELFF. CDR3 nucleotide sequence: TGTGCCAGCAGCTTAACAGGGTGGACCGGGGAGCTGTTTTTT. The whole variable domain, remainder taken from reference TRBV7-2 and TRBJ2-2, is GAGVSQSPSNKVTEKGKDVELRCDPISGHTALYWYRQSLGQGLEFLIYFQGNSAPDKSGLPSDRFSAERTGGSVSTLTIQRTQQEDSAVYLCASSLTGWTGELFFGEGSRLTVL.

This chain links TRBV3-1 (or the pseudogene TRBV3-2) with TRBJ2-5, with D possibly being TRBD1 (6 bases). Trimming took 0 bases from V and 4 from J, leaving 21 bases between them. The CDR3 is made up of 18 amino acids. CDR1 is LGHDT, CDR2 YNNKEL, per germline (reference sequence). The CDR3 loop is CASSQDPGVRGERETQYF. The CDR3 DNA reads as TGTGCCAGCAGCCAAGATCCAGGGGTTAGAGGGGAAAGAGAGACCCAGTACTTC.

This chain joins TRBV4-3 and TRBJ1-5; D perhaps matches TRBD1 (5 bases). Trimming took off 1 base at V and 2 bases at J, with 9 bases between the two ends. CDR1 is LGHNA, CDR2 YSLEER, per germline. The CDR3 spans 15 residues. CDR3 DNA sequence: TGCGCCAGCAGCCAAGGGAGGGGAGGCAATCAGCCCCAGCATTTT. Its translation: CASSQGRGGNQPQHF.

The chain is built from TRBV7-9 and TRBJ1-3; unclear D gene. The CDR3 is 15 amino acids. V shed 8 bases and J shed 0 bases, with 14 bases lying between them. Per the germline V gene, CDR1 is SEHNR and CDR2 is FQNEAQ (reference sequence). The chain's CDR3 is CASGPRGNSGNTIYF. CDR3 sequence (DNA): TGTGCCAGCGGACCACGAGGGAACTCTGGAAACACCATATATTTT. The whole variable domain, filled in from reference TRBV7-9 and TRBJ1-3, reads DTGVSQNPRHKITKRGQNVTFRCDPISEHNRLYWYRQTLGQGPEFLTYFQNEAQLEKSRLLSDRFSAERPKGSFSTLEIQRTEQGDSAMYLCASGPRGNSGNTIYFGEGSWLTVV.